Listed below are T cell receptor beta chains from one sample, sequenced in a study of blood T cell repertoires in COVID-19. The method was immunoSEQ multiplex PCR; TCRdb's version includes in-frame clones alone and lacks a portion of them. The sample records hundreds of thousands of clones, around 83% being singletons. Sequenced: peripheral blood. Source of these receptors: a woman aged 50 to 60 with acute or convalescent COVID-19. Each CDR3 is given with its conserved first and last residue. Only part of the rows carry a size: once, few, many, or a class if the clone is expanded.

clone size	J gene	V gene	CDR3 protein
.	TRBJ1-5	TRBV7-8	CASSLRTGNNQPQHF
.	TRBJ1-1	TRBV5-6	CASSLAGGLLGTEAFF
.	TRBJ2-6	TRBV18	CASSRGLSGANVLTF
.	TRBJ2-3	TRBV11-2	CASSLDLVRTDTQYF
.	TRBJ1-3	TRBV6-5	CASSYSRRASGNTIYF
once	TRBJ2-7	TRBV25-1	CASSEYSQGAYEQYF
.	TRBJ2-5	TRBV5-6	CASSLGGHETQYF
.	TRBJ2-5	TRBV28	CASSLYGWETQYF
few	TRBJ2-2	TRBV28	CASKGFGQGWELFF
.	TRBJ1-2	TRBV10-3	CATLGTGSYGYTF
.	TRBJ2-1	TRBV13	CASSLGAGTYNEQFF
.	TRBJ1-5	TRBV5-4	CASSSDRGHNQPQHF
.	TRBJ2-1	TRBV11-2	CASSLGLSGTYNEQFF
once	TRBJ1-2	TRBV12-3/TRBV12-4	CASGGTANYGYTF